There are many counts of the clone carrying this T cell receptor beta chain. The data were taken from a study of regulatory T cells in long-lasting Graves disease. Described time point: newly diagnosed GD, antithyroid drugs for less than 3 months. With RNA extracted from PBMCs as input, the TCR library was made. Construction of TCR beta libraries relied on iRepertoire HTBI primers and on Arm-PCR targeting CDR3 regions. TCRdb redid the calling of the multiplex PCR reads with MiXCR, one entry per CDR3 protein. The table records roughly 500,000 distinct CDR3 sequences, 13% of them present only once. Germline V CDR1 and CDR2: SNHLY, FYNNEI. The CDR3 covers 13 residues. Trimming left V 2 bases short and J 8 bases short, with 12 bases between. Separately, the same data were catalogued under a study of T cells in Graves' hyperthyroidism and ophthalmopathy. That paper notes: Used for diagnoses were clinical symptoms, serum thyroxine and TRAb, thyroid ultrasound and orbital computed tomography.

Sequences were derived from peripheral blood mononuclear cells (PBMCs), sampled at new diagnosis, from a patient treated with antithyroid drugs. The rearrangement joins TRBV2 to TRBJ1-2; no clear D gene. The receptor comes from a young man with Graves disease. The CDR3 DNA reads as TGTGCCAGCAGTGAATGGGCAGGTCCCGGCTACACCTTC. Residues: CASSEWAGPGYTF.